A selection of T cell receptor beta chains follows, all from one sample in a study of T cells in Graves' hyperthyroidism and ophthalmopathy. Each CDR3 protein gets one entry after TCRdb re-called the multiplex PCR reads with MiXCR. The repertoire includes about 250,000 distinct CDR3 sequences, about 25% of them detected once, and approximately 35% sits in the top ten. The sample consisted of blood. These receptors originate from a middle-aged woman with Graves' ophthalmopathy. Both conserved end residues are part of each CDR3.

j_gene: TRBJ1-6
v_gene: TRBV5-5
CDR3aa: CASSLDGWFNSPLHF

j_gene: TRBJ2-5
v_gene: TRBV6-5
CDR3aa: CASSYSHGGIQETQYF

j_gene: TRBJ2-2
v_gene: TRBV19
CDR3aa: CASTLEWGTGELFF

j_gene: TRBJ1-5
v_gene: TRBV20-1
CDR3aa: CSVGVQGPRQPQHF

j_gene: TRBJ1-5
v_gene: TRBV24-1
CDR3aa: CASSQRSRNQPQHF

j_gene: TRBJ2-7
v_gene: TRBV7-9
CDR3aa: CASSGQQGGEQYF

j_gene: TRBJ1-2
v_gene: TRBV11-2
CDR3aa: CASSADSANYGYTF

j_gene: TRBJ1-5
v_gene: TRBV20-1
CDR3aa: CSATQGNQPQHF

j_gene: TRBJ2-7
v_gene: TRBV29-1
CDR3aa: CSVRTSGNSYEQYF

j_gene: TRBJ2-5
v_gene: TRBV12-3/TRBV12-4
CDR3aa: CASRRRTGRETQYF

j_gene: TRBJ2-7
v_gene: TRBV5-1
CDR3aa: CASSVTGTATSYEQYF

j_gene: TRBJ1-2
v_gene: TRBV6-5
CDR3aa: CASSSFTGPLLDYGYTF

j_gene: TRBJ1-5
v_gene: TRBV7-6
CDR3aa: CASARGGTGNQPQHF

j_gene: TRBJ2-5
v_gene: TRBV11-3
CDR3aa: CASSPGRGVGETQYF

j_gene: TRBJ1-5
v_gene: TRBV4-1
CDR3aa: CASSRRGGMQPQHF